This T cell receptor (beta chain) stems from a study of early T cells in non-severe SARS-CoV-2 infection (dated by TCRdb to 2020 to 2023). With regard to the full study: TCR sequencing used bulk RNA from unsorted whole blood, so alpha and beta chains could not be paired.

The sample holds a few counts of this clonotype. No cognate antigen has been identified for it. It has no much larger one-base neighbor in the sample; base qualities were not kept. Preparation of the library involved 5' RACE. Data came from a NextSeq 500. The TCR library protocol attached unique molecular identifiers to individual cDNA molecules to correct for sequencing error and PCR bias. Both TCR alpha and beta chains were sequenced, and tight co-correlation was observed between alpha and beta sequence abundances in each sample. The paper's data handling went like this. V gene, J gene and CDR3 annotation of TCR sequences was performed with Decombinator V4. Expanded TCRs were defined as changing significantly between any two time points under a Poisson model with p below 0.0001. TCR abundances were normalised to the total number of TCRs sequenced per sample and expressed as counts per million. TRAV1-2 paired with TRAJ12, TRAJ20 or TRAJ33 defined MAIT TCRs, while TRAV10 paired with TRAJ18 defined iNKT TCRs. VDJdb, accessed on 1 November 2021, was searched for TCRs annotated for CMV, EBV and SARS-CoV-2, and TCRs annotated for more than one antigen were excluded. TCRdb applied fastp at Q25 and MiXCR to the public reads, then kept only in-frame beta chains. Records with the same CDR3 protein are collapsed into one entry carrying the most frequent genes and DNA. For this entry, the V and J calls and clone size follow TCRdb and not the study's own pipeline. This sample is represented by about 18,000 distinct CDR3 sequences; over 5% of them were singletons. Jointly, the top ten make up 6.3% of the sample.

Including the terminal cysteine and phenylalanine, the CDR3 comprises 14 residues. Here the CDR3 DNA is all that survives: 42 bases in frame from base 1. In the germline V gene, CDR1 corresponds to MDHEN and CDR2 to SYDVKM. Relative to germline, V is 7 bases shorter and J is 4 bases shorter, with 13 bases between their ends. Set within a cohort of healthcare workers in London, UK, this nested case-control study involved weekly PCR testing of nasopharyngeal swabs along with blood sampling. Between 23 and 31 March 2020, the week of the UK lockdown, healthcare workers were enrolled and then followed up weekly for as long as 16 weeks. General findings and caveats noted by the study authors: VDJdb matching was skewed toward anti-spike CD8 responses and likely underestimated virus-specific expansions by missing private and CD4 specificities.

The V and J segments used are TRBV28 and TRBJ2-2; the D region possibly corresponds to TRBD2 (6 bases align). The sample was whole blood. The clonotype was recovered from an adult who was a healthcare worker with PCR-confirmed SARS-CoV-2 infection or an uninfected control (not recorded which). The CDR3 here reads CASMEGGLTGELFF. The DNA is TGTGCCAGCATGGAGGGAGGACTCACCGGGGAGCTGTTTTTT.